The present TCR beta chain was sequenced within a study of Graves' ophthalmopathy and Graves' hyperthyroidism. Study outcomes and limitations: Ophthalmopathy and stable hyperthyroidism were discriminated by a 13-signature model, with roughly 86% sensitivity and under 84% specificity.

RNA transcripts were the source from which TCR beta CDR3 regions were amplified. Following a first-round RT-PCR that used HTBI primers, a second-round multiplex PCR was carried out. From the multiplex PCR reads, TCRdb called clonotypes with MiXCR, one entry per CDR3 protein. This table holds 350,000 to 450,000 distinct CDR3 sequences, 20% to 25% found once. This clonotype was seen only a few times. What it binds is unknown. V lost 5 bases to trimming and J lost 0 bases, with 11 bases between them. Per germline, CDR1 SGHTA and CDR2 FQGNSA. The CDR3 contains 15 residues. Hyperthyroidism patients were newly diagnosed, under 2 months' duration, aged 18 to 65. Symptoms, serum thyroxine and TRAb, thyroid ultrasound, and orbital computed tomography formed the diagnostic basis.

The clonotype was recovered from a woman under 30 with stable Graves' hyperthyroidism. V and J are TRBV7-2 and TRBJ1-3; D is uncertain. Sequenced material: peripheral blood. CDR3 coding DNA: TGTGCCAGCAGCCGGTGGTGGGACTCTGGAAACACCATATATTTT. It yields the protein CASSRWWDSGNTIYF.